This T cell receptor beta chain was observed in a study of OX40 agonist ivuxolimab in advanced cancers. Some clones are missing from TCRdb's copy, which holds only in-frame ones; the method was immunoSEQ multiplex PCR. The profile shows about 46,000 clones, 82% of them singletons. Study-level results: The study observed clonal expansion of CD4+ and CD8+ blood T cells by week 6 at 0.1 to 3.0 mg/kg.

This clone was detected only a few times. Its antigen is not known. Germline CDR1 is SGHRS and CDR2 is YFSETQ. The CDR3 totals 15 residues. After removal of 2 bases from V and 2 bases from J, the junction contained 5 bases not matched to a gene. V gene TRBV5-1 combines with J gene TRBJ2-3; 7 nucleotides line up with TRBD1. The TCR sequence derives from an adult with an advanced solid tumor such as melanoma, head and neck, liver or kidney cancer. Sequencing was performed on CD4+ or CD8+ T cells sorted from blood, taken in a trial of the OX40 agonist ivuxolimab. CDR3 nucleotide sequence: TGCGCCAGCAGCTTCCTGGGACAGCCCACAGATACGCAGTATTTT. It encodes CASSFLGQPTDTQYF.